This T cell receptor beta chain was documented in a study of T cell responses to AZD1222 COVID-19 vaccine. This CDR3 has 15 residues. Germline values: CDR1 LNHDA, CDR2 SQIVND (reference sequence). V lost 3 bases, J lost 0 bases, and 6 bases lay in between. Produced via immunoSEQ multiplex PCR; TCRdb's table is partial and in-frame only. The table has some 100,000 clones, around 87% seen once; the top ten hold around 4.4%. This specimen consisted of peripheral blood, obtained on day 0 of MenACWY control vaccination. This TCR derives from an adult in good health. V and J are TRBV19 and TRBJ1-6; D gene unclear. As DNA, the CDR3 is TGTGCCAGTAGTATTGAAAGCTCCTATAATTCACCCCTCCACTTT. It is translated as CASSIESSYNSPLHF.